Presented here are 14 T cell receptor beta chains from one specimen sequenced in a study of blood T cells in healthy people across ages. The second PCR ran about 7 to 12 cycles with a sample-barcoded 5' primer and J-beta primers. TCRdb passed the 5' RACE reads through MiXCR, listing each CDR3 protein once. The sample shows under 800,000 distinct CDR3 sequences, 21% of them seen only once. Material for sequencing was blood. These receptors were obtained from a man aged 70-80 years in good health.

In this sample, this clonotype turned up a few times. V gene TRBV18 combines with J gene TRBJ2-3; 8 nucleotides line up with TRBD2. The CDR3 totals 12 residues. CDR1 and CDR2 (germline): KGHSH, LQKENI. The junction had 1 base not matched to a gene; V was cut back by 3 bases and J by 8 bases. As DNA, the CDR3 is TGTGCCAGCTCACCTAGCGGGACTACGCAGTATTTT. Translated, it gives CASSPSGTTQYF.

This clonotype was seen a handful of times. The V call is TRBV14, the J call TRBJ1-4; 9 bases map to TRBD1. CDR1 is SGHDN, CDR2 FVKESK, per germline. This CDR3 comprises 16 residues. Trimming removed 4 bases from V and 8 bases from J; junction bases left unmatched: 11. In nucleotides, the CDR3 is TGTGCCAGCAGCCCATTAGGGACAGGGCCACGGGAAAAACTGTTTTTT. It specifies CASSPLGTGPREKLFF.

The rearrangement joins TRBV5-1 to TRBJ2-5; D perhaps matches TRBD1 (6 bases). Trimming left V 6 bases short and J 2 bases short, with 17 bases between. Germline CDR1 and CDR2: SGHRS and YFSETQ. This CDR3 is built from 15 residues. CDR3 sequence (DNA): TGCGCCAGCATCGCCTCGCCAGGGGTGCAAGAGACCCAGTACTTC. This translates into CASIASPGVQETQYF.

The chain joins TRBV20-1 to TRBJ1-4; D may be TRBD1 (6 bases). V gave up 0 bases and J gave up 3 bases, with 11 bases separating them. Germline CDR1 DFQATT, CDR2 SNEGSKA (reference sequence). CDR3 length equals 15 residues. CDR3 sequence (DNA): TGCAGTGCTAGAGATCTAGGGGGAGCTAATGAAAAACTGTTTTTT. Amino acid sequence: CSARDLGGANEKLFF.

This clonotype was seen at least ten times. This chain links TRBV28 with TRBJ2-5; no firm D call. The V gene lost 8 bases and the J gene lost 5 bases, with 6 bases spanning the gap. The CDR3 sequence is 10 residues long. CDR1 and CDR2 from the germline V gene are MDHEN and SYDVKM. CDR3 loop: CASGRETQYF. The CDR3 region has the DNA TGTGCCAGCGGGCGCGAGACCCAGTACTTC.

This clonotype was counted only a few times. V and J are TRBV29-1 and TRBJ1-1; no clear D gene. Germline CDR1 reads SQVTM; CDR2 reads ANQGSEA. V was clipped by 4 bases and J by 1 base, with 10 bases between them. The length of the CDR3 is 13 residues. The CDR3 region has the DNA TGCAGCGTTGTCTGGTACACGAACACTGAAGCTTTCTTT. This translates into CSVVWYTNTEAFF.

Points on this clonotype: An end of the junction differs from the germline gene, which may be a read error. The CDR3 sequence: CVSSLAGAGGEQFF. The CDR3 DNA follows: TGCGTCAGCAGCTTGGCTGGCGCCGGTGGGGAGCAGTTCTTC. The genes are TRBV5-1 and TRBJ2-1; D call uncertain. The germline gives CDR1 SGHRS, CDR2 YFSETQ. This CDR3 is built from 14 residues.

The chain couples TRBV24-1 to TRBJ2-1, with 13 bases lining up with TRBD2. The J segment lost 6 bases and the V segment lost 3 bases, leaving 10 bases of the junction unmatched. The CDR3 consists of 18 residues. In germline, CDR1 is KGHDR, CDR2 SFDVKD. The CDR3 is CATSDRAPLAGGPNEQFF. CDR3 DNA: TGTGCCACCAGTGATAGGGCCCCACTAGCGGGAGGGCCCAATGAGCAGTTCTTC.

The genes are TRBV20-1 and TRBJ1-2; D may be TRBD1 (6 bases). The CDR3 is 12 residues long. The germline CDR1 and CDR2 sequences are DFQATT and SNEGSKA (reference sequence). Trimming took 7 bases from V and 2 from J, leaving 11 bases between them. CDR3 sequence reads: CSVRQANYGYTF. The CDR3 coding sequence is TGCAGTGTCCGACAGGCGAACTATGGCTACACCTTC.

The table lists this clonotype with a few counts. This chain joins TRBV6-6 and TRBJ2-5; D remains unclear. The J call may be incorrect, as the DNA end agrees better with TRBJ2-7. Germline V gives CDR1 MNHNY, CDR2 SVGAGI (reference sequence). The CDR3 runs to 13 residues. This chain's CDR3 is CASSYASDYEQYF. CDR3 in DNA: TGTGCCAGCAGTTACGCCTCTGACTACGAGCAGTACTTC.

This clonotype was observed a few times. The V gene is TRBV2, the J gene TRBJ2-5; D is ambiguous. The ends were cut back, 4 bases at V and 2 bases at J, with 17 bases in the middle. The V gene's germline CDR1 is SNHLY and CDR2 FYNNEI. This CDR3 has 16 amino acids. The CDR3 is CASSASWQLVQETQYF. The CDR3 region has the DNA TGTGCCAGCAGTGCCAGTTGGCAGTTGGTACAAGAGACCCAGTACTTC. Full variable domain (remainder filled in from reference TRBV2 and TRBJ2-5): EPEVTQTPSHQVTQMGQEVILRCVPISNHLYFYWYRQILGQKVEFLVSFYNNEISEKSEIFDDQFSVERPDGSNFTLKIRSTKLEDSAMYFCASSASWQLVQETQYFGPGTRLLVL.

CDR3 sequence: CASSQGGLAGGHNEQFF. Written as DNA, the CDR3 is TGTGCCAGCAGCCAAGGAGGACTAGCGGGGGGGCACAATGAGCAGTTCTTC. The rearrangement uses TRBV4-2 and TRBJ2-1, with 15 bases matching TRBD2. Losses at the gene ends were 1 base for V and 5 bases for J; bases not matched to a gene: 3. The CDR3 contains 17 residues. Looked up from germline, CDR1 is LGHNA and CDR2 is YNFKEQ.

In its sample, this clonotype was seen many times. The chain carries TRBV27 and TRBJ1-2; TRBD1 agrees at 7 bases. V was clipped by 5 bases and J by 5 bases; unmatched bases: 11. The length of the CDR3 is 15 residues. Germline CDR1 MNHEY, CDR2 SMNVEV (reference sequence). DNA for the CDR3: TGTGCCAGCAGTCCACCCGACAGGGTCGGATATGGCTACACCTTC. Amino acid sequence: CASSPPDRVGYGYTF.

V usage is TRBV20-1 and J usage is TRBJ2-7; the D is unclear. CDR1 and CDR2 (germline): DFQATT, SNEGSKA (reference sequence). CDR3 length equals 13 residues. The V gene lost 1 base and the J gene lost 2 bases, with 9 bases spanning the gap. CDR3 in DNA: TGCAGTGCTAGAGTCTTTGTAGCCTACGAGCAGTACTTC. Translated, it gives CSARVFVAYEQYF.